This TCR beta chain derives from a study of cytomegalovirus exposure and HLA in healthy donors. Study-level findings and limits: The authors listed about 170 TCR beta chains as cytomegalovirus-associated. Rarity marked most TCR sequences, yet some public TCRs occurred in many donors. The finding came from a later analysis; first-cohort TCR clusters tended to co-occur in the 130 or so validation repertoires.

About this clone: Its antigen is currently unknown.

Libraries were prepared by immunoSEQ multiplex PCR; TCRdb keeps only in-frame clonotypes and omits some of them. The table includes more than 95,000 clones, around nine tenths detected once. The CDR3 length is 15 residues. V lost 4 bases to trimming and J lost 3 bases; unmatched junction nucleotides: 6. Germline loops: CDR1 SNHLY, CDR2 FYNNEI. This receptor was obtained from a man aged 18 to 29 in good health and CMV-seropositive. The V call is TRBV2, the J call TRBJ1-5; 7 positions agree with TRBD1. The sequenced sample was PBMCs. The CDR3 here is CASSVDRTNNQPQHF. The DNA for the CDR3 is TGTGCCAGCAGTGTGGACAGGACGAACAATCAGCCCCAGCATTTT. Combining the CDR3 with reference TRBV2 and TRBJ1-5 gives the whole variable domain EPEVTQTPSHQVTQMGQEVILRCVPISNHLYFYWYRQILGQKVEFLVSFYNNEISEKSEIFDDQFSVERPDGSNFTLKIRSTKLEDSAMYFCASSVDRTNNQPQHFGDGTRLSIL.